The 6 T cell receptor beta chains below were found in one sample sequenced in a study of tumor-infiltrating lymphocytes in primary liver carcinoma. Researchers drew blood RNA from unsorted whole blood and extracted germline DNA as well. Total RNA amounting to 500 ng was the source from which TCR beta cDNA was made with a constant-region primer. Three nested multiplex PCR rounds, a slightly modified ARM-PCR, produced the libraries for TCR beta. Primers for the first two PCR rounds were TRBV1-TRBV30 forward primers and a C-beta reverse primer (approximately 9 cycles per round). Each CDR3 protein is one row after TCRdb ran MiXCR on the multiplex PCR reads. The table includes approximately 330,000 distinct CDR3 sequences, about 61% detected once. Sequenced: peripheral blood. The receptors stem from a man between 35 and 55 years old with primary liver carcinoma and hepatitis B virus infection.

V and J are TRBV5-4 and TRBJ2-3; TRBD2 aligns across 14 bases. Unmatched junction bases numbered 11, after V lost 4 bases and J lost 4 bases. This CDR3 comprises 18 residues. Germline V CDR1 and CDR2: SGHNT, YYREEE (reference sequence). Here the CDR3 reads CASSGLAGGPTSADTQYF. The DNA of the CDR3 is TGTGCCAGCAGCGGACTAGCGGGAGGTCCTACAAGCGCAGATACGCAGTATTTT.

As to this clonotype: Germline and junction disagree at one end, which may indicate a read error. V is TRBV6-5 and J is TRBJ2-5; 9 nucleotides agree with TRBD2. Germline V gene sequence: CDR1 MNHEY, CDR2 SVGAGI. The CDR3 is made up of 17 amino acids. The CDR3 protein is CAGNHTPSREGRESQYF. The CDR3 DNA sequence: TGTGCCGGCAACCATACCCCCTCGCGGGAGGGCCGAGAGAGCCAGTACTTC.

Comments on this clonotype: The junction departs from germline at one end; a sequencing error may be responsible. CDR3 sequence reads: CASSLTLSSYNEQFF. DNA of the CDR3: TGTGCCAGTAGTTTAACGCTTAGCTCCTACAATGAGCAGTTCTTC. V and J are TRBV28 and TRBJ2-1; D remains ambiguous. Per the germline V gene, CDR1 is MDHEN and CDR2 is SYDVKM. The CDR3 loop spans 15 amino acids. The full variable domain, its missing parts supplied by reference TRBV28 and TRBJ2-1, is DVKVTQSSRYLVKRTGEKVFLECVQDMDHENMFWYRQDPGLGLRLIYFSYDVKMKEKGDIPEGYSVSREKKERFSLILESASTNQTSMYLCASSLTLSSYNEQFFGPGTRLTVL.

On this clonotype itself: The junction differs from germline at one of its ends, possibly a read error. The V and J genes are TRBV30 and TRBJ1-2; D perhaps matches TRBD1 (6 bases). This CDR3 spans 15 amino acids. Germline CDR1 reads GTSNPN; CDR2 reads SVGIG (reference sequence). The CDR3 reads CARSATGTINYGYTF. As DNA, the CDR3 is TGTGCCCGGAGTGCAACCGGGACAATCAACTATGGCTACACCTTC. Complete variable domain (other parts from reference TRBV30 and TRBJ1-2): SQTIHQWPATLVQPVGSPLSLECTVEGTSNPNLYWYRQAAGRGLQLLFYSVGIGQISSEVPQNLSASRPQDRQFILSSKKLLLSDSGFYLCARSATGTINYGYTFGSGTRLTVV.

A word on this clonotype: It may be a read error: a sequence one base away is much more abundant. The conserved phenylalanine or tryptophan is not found at the CDR3 terminus, so this likely reflects a read error. The J gene is TRBJ2-7, the V gene TRBV12-3 or TRBV12-4; 7 nucleotides match TRBD1. The CDR3 has 14 residues. Germline trimming cut 6 bases from V and 5 bases from J; bases unmatched to any gene: 10. CDR3 residues: CASRKDRAAHEQYI. CDR3 DNA: TGTGCCAGCAGAAAAGACAGGGCTGCCCACGAGCAGTACATC.

The chain carries TRBV12-3 or TRBV12-4 and TRBJ1-3; no firm D call. The V end was cut by 6 bases, the J end by 4 bases, with 13 bases between. This CDR3 is 14 amino acids long. CDR3 protein: CASSFGDPGNTIYF. CDR3 in DNA: TGTGCCAGCAGCTTCGGGGATCCCGGAAACACCATATATTTT.